These 28 T cell receptor beta chains were all obtained from the same sample, sequenced in a study of T-cell memory formation after mild COVID-19. TCRdb independently ran MiXCR on the 5' RACE reads; one entry per CDR3 protein. The table includes under 200,000 distinct CDR3 sequences, roughly 28% detected once. The sequencing input was PBMCs or a T cell subset sorted from them (not recorded which). The receptors come from an adult woman who had mild COVID-19 (a few samples of this study predate the infection). Cell type and time point are not known.

The rearrangement joins TRBV6-2 or TRBV6-3 to TRBJ2-1, with TRBD2 matching over 8 bases. J was trimmed by 5 bases and V by 4 bases; bases with no gene match: 4. The CDR3 length is 14 residues. Germline loops: CDR1 MNHEY, CDR2 SVGEGT. The CDR3 DNA sequence: TGTGCCAGCAGTTGGACGGGGGGGAACAATGAGCAGTTCTTC. As protein: CASSWTGGNNEQFF.

This chain connects TRBV5-6 to TRBJ2-4; D possibly matches TRBD1 or TRBD2 (5 bases each). The CDR3 contains 14 residues. Per germline, CDR1 SGHDT and CDR2 YYEEEE. The germline V and J ends were trimmed by 3 bases and 7 bases, with 14 bases remaining between them. The CDR3, as DNA: TGTGCCAGCAGCTCGGCCTTTGAGGGGAACATTCAGTACTTC. This sequence encodes CASSSAFEGNIQYF.

This clonotype came up a few times. This rearrangement joins TRBV11-3 to TRBJ2-3; D is uncertain. This CDR3 comprises 17 residues. The germline V gene encodes CDR1 SGHNT and CDR2 YENEEA. Trimming pared 4 bases from V and 1 base from J, leaving 18 bases between. The CDR3 loop reads CASSYPSKVARTDTQYF. CDR3 nucleotide sequence: TGTGCCAGCAGCTACCCCTCTAAAGTCGCCCGCACAGATACGCAGTATTTT.

J is TRBJ2-5 and V is TRBV18, with D possibly TRBD2 on 6 matching bases. Germline V gene data show CDR1 as KGHSH and CDR2 as LQKENI. Trimming left V 5 bases short and J 5 bases short, with 12 bases between. The CDR3 totals 13 residues. CDR3: CASSTGLLETQYF. DNA of the CDR3: TGTGCCAGCTCAACGGGACTGCTGGAGACCCAGTACTTC.

CDR3 amino acids: CASSQLYRDREQYF. CDR3 in DNA: TGTGCCAGCAGCCAGCTTTACCGGGACAGAGAGCAGTACTTC. This rearrangement joins TRBV3-1 to TRBJ2-7; 7 bases agree with TRBD1. CDR1 and CDR2 (germline): LGHDT, YNNKEL (reference sequence). Unmatched junction bases numbered 9, after V lost 3 bases and J lost 7 bases. The CDR3 length is 14 residues.

The chain joins TRBV19 to TRBJ1-1; 8 positions agree with TRBD1. The CDR3 runs to 13 residues. Looked up from germline, CDR1 is LNHDA and CDR2 is SQIVND (reference sequence). The ends lost 4 bases at V and 5 bases at J; junction bases unmatched: 3. This chain's CDR3 is CASSTGGGTEAFF. CDR3 sequence (DNA): TGTGCCAGTAGTACAGGGGGCGGTACTGAAGCTTTCTTT.

This chain links TRBV12-3 or TRBV12-4 with TRBJ1-5; D gene uncertain. V was pared by 3 bases and J by 0 bases, with 3 bases between. The CDR3 is 13 amino acids. CDR3 residues: CASSFDSNQPQHF. CDR3 in DNA: TGTGCCAGCAGTTTTGATAGCAATCAGCCCCAGCATTTT.

The CDR3 nucleotides are TGTGCCAGCAGCTACGCGGCAGGGGGCCAAGCTTTCTTT. This encodes CASSYAAGGQAFF. The chain joins TRBV6-2 or TRBV6-3 to TRBJ1-1; 8 nucleotides agree with TRBD1. Looked up from germline, CDR1 is MNHEY and CDR2 is SVGEGT. This CDR3 has 13 amino acids. Trimming at V came to 6 bases and at J to 9 bases, leaving 9 bases not matched to a gene.

This clonotype appeared a few times. V usage is TRBV7-9 and J usage is TRBJ1-1, with a tentative D call TRBD1 (5 bases). Trimming removed 6 bases at V and 1 base at J, with 12 bases between. Germline V gene sequence: CDR1 SEHNR, CDR2 FQNEAQ (reference sequence). The CDR3 has 14 residues. In nucleotides, the CDR3 is TGTGCCAGCAGACGGGACGGGGAGAACACTGAAGCTTTCTTT. It is translated as CASRRDGENTEAFF.

This clonotype was recorded a few times. The rearrangement joins TRBV4-2 to TRBJ2-7, with D hard to call. CDR1 and CDR2 from the germline V gene are LGHNA and YNFKEQ. This CDR3 contains 13 residues. Trimming pared 0 bases from V and 4 bases from J, leaving 7 bases between. In DNA form, the CDR3 reads TGTGCCAGCAGCCAAGATGTCATGTACGAGCAGTACTTC. Its translation is CASSQDVMYEQYF.

The sample holds one count of this clonotype. The chain has TRBV6-5 and TRBJ2-7, with D possibly TRBD1 on 5 matching bases. The V end was cut by 0 bases, the J end by 4 bases, with 10 bases between. This CDR3 spans 14 amino acids. Germline CDR1 reads MNHEY; CDR2 reads SVGAGI. The CDR3 here is CASSYSGRPYEQYF. Here the CDR3 DNA reads TGTGCCAGCAGTTACTCGGGGCGCCCATACGAGCAGTACTTC.

The rearrangement links TRBV24-1 to TRBJ2-1, with 10 bases fitting TRBD2. Trimming at V came to 6 bases and at J to 7 bases, leaving 2 bases not matched to a gene. The length of the CDR3 is 13 residues. Germline assignment: CDR1 KGHDR and CDR2 SFDVKD. The CDR3 DNA follows: TGTGCCACCAGTAGACTAGCGGGTAATGAGCAGTTCTTC. Residues: CATSRLAGNEQFF.

This chain joins TRBV27 and TRBJ1-1, with 10 nucleotides matching TRBD1. V shed 5 bases, J shed 7 bases, and the junction held 4 bases outside the gene matches. The V gene's germline CDR1 is MNHEY and CDR2 SMNVEV (reference sequence). This CDR3 is built from 13 residues. CDR3 in amino acids: CASSLGQGSEAFF. In DNA form, the CDR3 reads TGTGCCAGCAGTCTGGGACAGGGGAGTGAAGCTTTCTTT.

The chain employs TRBV12-3 or TRBV12-4 and TRBJ1-4; TRBD1 might be the D (5 bases). The CDR3 sequence is 15 residues long. With 4 bases removed from V and 1 base from J, the gap between germline ends came to 10 bases. CDR3 bases: TGTGCCAGCAGTTCGTCAGGGAGAACTAATGAAAAACTGTTTTTT. As protein: CASSSSGRTNEKLFF.

The chain employs TRBV3-1 and TRBJ2-1; 8 bases map to TRBD1. The V gene's germline CDR1 is LGHDT and CDR2 YNNKEL (reference sequence). The trim removed 6 bases at V and 4 bases at J, leaving 11 bases unmatched. This CDR3 spans 16 amino acids. In DNA form, the CDR3 reads TGTGCCAGCAGTCACTCAGGGGGCGCTCGATACAATGAGCAGTTCTTC. Its translation is CASSHSGGARYNEQFF.

This clonotype was observed a few times. V usage is TRBV20-1 and J usage is TRBJ2-7; TRBD1 might be the D (5 bases). The CDR3 sequence is 13 residues long. Germline V gene data show CDR1 as DFQATT and CDR2 as SNEGSKA (reference sequence). Deletions cut 1 base from V and 1 base from J, with 8 bases between. The CDR3 sequence: CSARAQGSYEQYF. As DNA, the CDR3 is TGCAGTGCTAGAGCTCAGGGTTCCTACGAGCAGTACTTC.

V usage is TRBV9 and J usage is TRBJ1-6; no reliable D call. The CDR3 spans 13 residues. Germline V gene lookup returns CDR1 SGDLS and CDR2 YYNGEE. The V and J ends lost 5 bases and 10 bases respectively, with 13 bases between them. The CDR3 spells CASSSLIESPLHF. The DNA for the CDR3 is TGTGCCAGCAGTAGCCTGATAGAATCACCCCTCCACTTT. The full variable domain, in which reference TRBV9 and TRBJ1-6 provide the parts outside the CDR3, is DSGVTQTPKHLITATGQRVTLRCSPRSGDLSVYWYQQSLDQGLQFLIQYYNGEERAKGNILERFSAQQFPDLHSELNLSSLELGDSALYFCASSSLIESPLHFGNGTRLTVT.

J is TRBJ1-6 and V is TRBV5-1, with 7 bases lining up with TRBD1. V dropped 4 bases and J dropped 5; count of bases not matched to a gene: 6. The length of the CDR3 is 15 residues. Germline CDR1 is SGHRS and CDR2 is YFSETQ. The CDR3 region is CASSPQGENNSPLHF. The CDR3 nucleotides are TGCGCCAGCAGCCCGCAGGGGGAGAATAATTCACCCCTCCACTTT.

V gene TRBV7-6 combines with J gene TRBJ2-2, with 11 nucleotides matching TRBD2. The CDR3 loop spans 16 amino acids. Germline V gene data show CDR1 as SGHVS and CDR2 as FNYEAQ. V lost 2 bases to trimming and J lost 4 bases; unmatched junction nucleotides: 3. CDR3 DNA sequence: TGTGCCAGCAGCTTACGGGGACTAGCGGCCACCGGGGAGCTGTTTTTT. Translating it yields CASSLRGLAATGELFF.

The CDR3 loop is CATSDLGRNYGYTF. CDR3 DNA: TGTGCCACCAGTGACCTTGGACGGAACTATGGCTACACCTTC. The J gene is TRBJ1-2, the V gene TRBV24-1; D unclear. Trimming left V 4 bases short and J 2 bases short, with 10 bases between. From germline, CDR1 is KGHDR and CDR2 SFDVKD. The CDR3 has 14 residues.

In this sample, this clonotype turned up a few times. The rearrangement uses TRBV20-1 and TRBJ1-3; 9 bases fit TRBD1. The germline CDR1 and CDR2 sequences are DFQATT and SNEGSKA (reference sequence). Trimming cost V 6 bases and J 1 base; bases outside gene matches: 7. CDR3 length: 15 residues. This chain's CDR3 is CSAQQGAFSGNTIYF. The CDR3 DNA reads as TGCAGTGCCCAACAGGGGGCCTTTTCTGGAAACACCATATATTTT.

The genes are TRBV3-1 and TRBJ2-5; D not certain. The CDR3 is made up of 13 amino acids. The V gene's germline CDR1 is LGHDT and CDR2 YNNKEL (reference sequence). Trimming took off 10 bases at V and 0 bases at J, with 12 bases between the two ends. Here the CDR3 DNA reads TGTGCCACTACCCGCCGATACCAAGAGACCCAGTACTTC. Its protein is CATTRRYQETQYF.

The rearrangement joins TRBV12-3 or TRBV12-4 to TRBJ1-1; tentatively, D is TRBD1 (5 bases). V lost 5 bases and J 10 bases, leaving 20 bases between the germline ends. CDR3 length: 14 residues. CDR3 bases: TGTGCCAGCAGTACCACCGGGACCTCGTACGGAGCTTTCTTT. As protein: CASSTTGTSYGAFF.

The rearrangement uses TRBV4-1 and TRBJ1-2; 7 bases line up with TRBD1. The V segment lost 1 base and the J segment 6 bases; nucleotides outside the gene matches: 11. CDR3 length equals 16 residues. Germline CDR1 reads MGHRA; CDR2 reads YSYEKL. The CDR3 spells CASSQVSLSRGDGYTF. The CDR3 coding sequence is TGCGCCAGCAGCCAAGTTTCTCTGAGCAGGGGGGATGGCTACACCTTC.

This clonotype was counted only a few times. The rearrangement links TRBV7-9 to TRBJ2-5; 9 nucleotides match TRBD1. The CDR3 runs to 13 residues. Germline CDR1 reads SEHNR; CDR2 reads FQNEAQ (reference sequence). The ends lost 11 bases at V and 3 bases at J; junction bases unmatched: 7. CDR3 in DNA: TGTGCCTGCGGGACAGGGTTGAAAGAGACCCAGTACTTC. Translation: CACGTGLKETQYF. Variable domain in full (rest from reference TRBV7-9 and TRBJ2-5): DTGVSQNPRHKITKRGQNVTFRCDPISEHNRLYWYRQTLGQGPEFLTYFQNEAQLEKSRLLSDRFSAERPKGSFSTLEIQRTEQGDSAMYLCACGTGLKETQYFGPGTRLLVL.

This clonotype has ten or more counts. This rearrangement joins TRBV18 to TRBJ2-7; D uncertain. CDR1 and CDR2 from the germline V gene are KGHSH and LQKENI. This CDR3 spans 13 amino acids. V lost 6 bases and J lost 7, with 16 bases in between. The CDR3 DNA is TGTGCCAGCTCCCTTAATCTCGGCGAGGAGCAGTACTTC. It translates to CASSLNLGEEQYF.

This clonotype was seen more than once but under ten times. The chain recombines TRBV3-1 with TRBJ1-1; the D is unclear. V lost 2 bases and J 6 bases, leaving 16 bases between the germline ends. Germline assignment: CDR1 LGHDT and CDR2 YNNKEL (reference sequence). This CDR3 region has 15 residues. Written as DNA, the CDR3 is TGTGCCAGCAGCCAACGCCCGACACAAACTTCTGAAGCTTTCTTT. This gives the protein CASSQRPTQTSEAFF.

The chain has TRBV3-1 and TRBJ1-2; TRBD1 aligns across 7 bases. V shed 6 bases, J shed 7 bases, and the junction held 8 bases outside the gene matches. CDR1 is LGHDT, CDR2 YNNKEL, per germline (reference sequence). The CDR3 spans 13 residues. CDR3 in DNA: TGTGCCAGCAGTCGACAGGGAGCTGGTGGCTACACCTTC. Translating gives CASSRQGAGGYTF.